The rows below give T cell receptor beta chains drawn from one sample of a study of shared clonotypes between healthy human individuals. The method was immunoSEQ multiplex PCR; TCRdb's version includes in-frame clones alone and lacks a portion of them. The profile shows about a million clones, about 74% of them singletons. The sample was memory CD4+ T cells sorted from blood. These receptors originate from a man younger than 35 in good health. The CDR3 runs from the conserved cysteine through the conserved F or W. D genes are given only for firm matches. Part of the rows lack a size; the others show once, few, many or a class for expanded clones.

V,J,size,D,DNA,CDR3
TRBV21-1,TRBJ2-1,.,.,TGTGCCAGCAGCAGAGAGACTGGCCACTCCTACAATGAGCAGTTCTTC,CASSRETGHSYNEQFF
TRBV5-1,TRBJ1-3,.,.,TGCGCCAGCAGCTTGGCCGCAGGCTCTGGAAACACCATATATTTT,CASSLAAGSGNTIYF
TRBV9,TRBJ1-4,once,TRBD1,TGTGCCAGCAGCACGGGGACAGGTGAAAAACTGTTTTTT,CASSTGTGEKLFF
TRBV30,TRBJ2-1,.,.,TGTGCCTGGAGTGTCCGGGGCGGGACGAGGAATGAGCAGTTCTTC,CAWSVRGGTRNEQFF
TRBV27,TRBJ2-3,.,.,TGTGCCAGCAAGAATCCCTTGACAGGGAGGGCAGATACGCAGTATTTT,CASKNPLTGRADTQYF
TRBV7-3,TRBJ1-5,few,.,TGTGCCAGCAGCTTATCGGGATATCAGCCCCAGCATTTT,CASSLSGYQPQHF
TRBV7-9,TRBJ2-7,.,TRBD1,TGTGCCAGCAGCTTAGGAGTCAGGGGGTTTTACGAGCAGTACTTC,CASSLGVRGFYEQYF
TRBV2,TRBJ2-7,.,TRBD2,TGTGCCAGCAAAGAGGGACTAGCGGGGGAGACCTACGAGCAGTACTTC,CASKEGLAGETYEQYF
TRBV6-5,TRBJ2-5,.,.,TGTGCCAGCAGTTACGGGGTAGGCCGATCCGGGACCCAGTACTTC,CASSYGVGRSGTQYF
TRBV5-1,TRBJ2-1,.,TRBD2,TGCGCCAGCAGCTTCCGGACTAGCGGGGAGCAGTTCTTC,CASSFRTSGEQFF
TRBV6-6,TRBJ1-5,.,.,TGTGCCAGCAGAACCCTACAGCTTAGCAATCAGCCCCAGCATTTT,CASRTLQLSNQPQHF
TRBV7-3,TRBJ2-2,.,TRBD1,TGTGCCAGCAGCGCCCGGACAGGGGGTGGTACCGGGGAGCTGTTTTTT,CASSARTGGGTGELFF
TRBV6-1,TRBJ2-5,.,.,TGTGCCAGCAGCAGCTCTGAGACCCAGTACTTC,CASSSSETQYF
TRBV6-5,TRBJ1-3,once,.,TGTGCCAGCACGAGGGACGGATTCTCTGGAAACACCATATATTTT,CASTRDGFSGNTIYF
TRBV5-6,TRBJ2-1,.,TRBD2,TGTGCCAGCAGCTTAGCCCCGGGGGGTAGCGGGTACAATGAGCAGTTCTTC,CASSLAPGGSGYNEQFF
TRBV5-8,TRBJ2-7,.,.,TGTGCCAGCAGCCGAAATCCGGGGGGCGCGTACGAGCAGTACTTC,CASSRNPGGAYEQYF
TRBV10-3,TRBJ2-7,.,.,TGTGCCTCTAAGACAGGAGAGTACGAGCAGTACTTC,CASKTGEYEQYF
TRBV30,TRBJ2-7,.,TRBD2,TGTGCCTGGAGTTCCGGGACTAGCCATTCGGAGCAGTACTTC,CAWSSGTSHSEQYF
TRBV21-1,TRBJ1-6,.,.,TGTGCCAGCAGCTCCCGGGACAGGGGACGTAGTTCACCCCTCCACTTT,CASSSRDRGRSSPLHF
TRBV29-1,TRBJ2-5,.,.,TGCAGCGCAAGACCTCACCCCGAGGAGACCCAGTACTTC,CSARPHPEETQYF
TRBV4-2,TRBJ2-5,few,.,TGTGCCAGCAGCCAAGATACGGGCTTTGGTAGCTCGGAGACCCAGTACTTC,CASSQDTGFGSSETQYF
TRBV7-2,TRBJ2-2,.,TRBD2,TGTGCCAGCAGCTTAGGGGGCGGGAGCTACACCGGGGAGCTGTTTTTT,CASSLGGGSYTGELFF
TRBV2,TRBJ2-7,.,.,TGTGCCAGCAGCCGCCGGGGAACATCCGGGTACGAGCAGTACTTC,CASSRRGTSGYEQYF
TRBV15,TRBJ2-1,many,TRBD1,TGTGCCACCAGATCTCGACAGGGTAGGGTTGAGCAGTTCTTC,CATRSRQGRVEQFF
TRBV7-2,TRBJ1-1,many,.,TGTGCCAGCAGCTTAGGACCTATCCTCACTGAAGCTTTCTTT,CASSLGPILTEAFF
TRBV13,TRBJ2-7,.,TRBD2,TGTGCCAGCAGCTTAGCGGGACTAGCGGGACATCAGTACTTC,CASSLAGLAGHQYF
TRBV5-1,TRBJ2-3,.,.,TGCGCCAGCAGCTTGGGGGGTAACGCAGATACGCAGTATTTT,CASSLGGNADTQYF
TRBV5-1,TRBJ1-2,.,.,TGCGCCAGCACCTCGGACGGCCTCTATGGCTACACCTTC,CASTSDGLYGYTF
TRBV4-2,TRBJ2-1,few,TRBD1,TGTGCCAGCAGCCCTCGGACAGGGTACAATGAGCAGTTCTTC,CASSPRTGYNEQFF